The rows below give T cell receptor beta chains drawn from one sample of a study of beta chain features in type 1 diabetes. Libraries were prepared by immunoSEQ multiplex PCR; TCRdb keeps only in-frame clonotypes and omits some of them. The table includes 600,000 to 700,000 clones, 12% detected once. Material: naive CD4+ T cells from blood. All receptors come from a man aged 30 to 45 with type 1 diabetes. CDR3s leave out the opening cysteine and the closing phenylalanine or tryptophan. The order of the fields is J gene, V gene, CDR3 protein.

>TRBJ2-5|TRBV11-3
ASSPFERRLRETQY
>TRBJ1-2|TRBV2
ASTGDLLRGYT
>TRBJ1-2|TRBV10-3
AISPGQGYGYT
>TRBJ1-4|TRBV2
ASSENRQSNEKLF
>TRBJ1-2|TRBV27
ASSLGGQERYGYT
>TRBJ1-1|TRBV6-1
ASSVGTGLNTEAF
>TRBJ2-1|TRBV9
ASSVRGAAYNEQF
>TRBJ1-1|TRBV7-9
ASSLTEAF
>TRBJ2-3|TRBV7-2
ASSPRADTQY
>TRBJ1-2|TRBV7-2
ASSLGSAGAGYT
>TRBJ2-2|TRBV19
ASTDDSRGELF
>TRBJ1-1|TRBV19
ASSISRSLSEAF
>TRBJ2-1|TRBV7-3
ASSFSRDRGLNEQF
>TRBJ2-5|TRBV10-3
AISLSTGAQETQY
>TRBJ2-7|TRBV13
ASSFGTGGSYEQY
>TRBJ1-1|TRBV19
ASSSTVMNTEAF
>TRBJ2-7|TRBV5-1
ASSQNRDDEQY
>TRBJ2-5|TRBV11-3
ASSLGRSTGEEETQY
>TRBJ2-7|TRBV25-1
ASSEYSGTGVRHEQY
>TRBJ2-5|TRBV5-6
ASQLPGTETQY
>TRBJ1-2|TRBV6-6
ASSYTPGQGSYGYT
>TRBJ1-2|TRBV4-3
ASSPGKGGGKAGYT
>TRBJ2-7|TRBV18
ASSPGGRLVAYEQY
>TRBJ2-3|TRBV4-2
ASSQDGAAGGLTDTQY
>TRBJ2-2|TRBV4-3
ASSQYRGPANTGELF
>TRBJ2-7|TRBV2
ASSDGYSSLYEQY
>TRBJ1-2|TRBV10-3
AISEQAGRNYGYT
>TRBJ1-2|TRBV7-8
ASSLQGKKGYGYT